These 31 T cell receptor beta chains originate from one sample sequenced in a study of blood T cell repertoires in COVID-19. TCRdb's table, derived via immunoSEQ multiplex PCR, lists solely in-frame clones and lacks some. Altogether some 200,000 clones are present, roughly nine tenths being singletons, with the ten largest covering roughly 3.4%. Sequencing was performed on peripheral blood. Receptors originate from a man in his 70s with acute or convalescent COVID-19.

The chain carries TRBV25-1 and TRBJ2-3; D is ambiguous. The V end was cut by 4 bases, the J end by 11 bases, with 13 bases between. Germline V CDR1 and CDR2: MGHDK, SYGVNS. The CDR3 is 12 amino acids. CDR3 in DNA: TGTGCCAGCAGTGCTCAACCCCCGGGGCAGTATTTT. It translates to CASSAQPPGQYF.

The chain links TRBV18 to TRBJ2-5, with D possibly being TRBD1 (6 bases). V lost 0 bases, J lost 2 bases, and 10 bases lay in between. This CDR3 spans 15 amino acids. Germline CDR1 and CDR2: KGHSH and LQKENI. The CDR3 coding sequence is TGTGCCAGCTCACCACCCGGGACAAGGCAAGAGACCCAGTACTTC. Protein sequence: CASSPPGTRQETQYF. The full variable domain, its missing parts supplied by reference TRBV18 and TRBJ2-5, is NAGVMQNPRHLVRRRGQEARLRCSPMKGHSHVYWYRQLPEEGLKFMVYLQKENIIDESGMPKERFSAEFPKEGPSILRIQQVVRGDSAAYFCASSPPGTRQETQYFGPGTRLLVL.

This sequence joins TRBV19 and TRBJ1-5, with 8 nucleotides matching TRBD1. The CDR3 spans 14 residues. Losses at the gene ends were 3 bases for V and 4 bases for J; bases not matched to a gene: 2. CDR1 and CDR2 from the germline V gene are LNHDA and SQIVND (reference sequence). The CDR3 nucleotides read TGTGCCAGTAGTATCTACAGGGGGAATCAGCCCCAGCATTTT. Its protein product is CASSIYRGNQPQHF.

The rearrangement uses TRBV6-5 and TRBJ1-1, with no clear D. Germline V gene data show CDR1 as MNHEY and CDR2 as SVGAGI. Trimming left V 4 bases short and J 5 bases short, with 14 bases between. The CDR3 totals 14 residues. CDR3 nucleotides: TGTGCCAGCAGTTCGTTGGGTCCCGGGACTGAAGCTTTCTTT. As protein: CASSSLGPGTEAFF.

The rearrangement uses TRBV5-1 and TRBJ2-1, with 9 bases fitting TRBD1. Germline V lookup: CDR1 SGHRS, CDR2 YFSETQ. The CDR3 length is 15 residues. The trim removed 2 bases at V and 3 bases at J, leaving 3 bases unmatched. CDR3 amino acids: CASSLNRGHYNEQFF. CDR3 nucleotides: TGCGCCAGCAGCTTAAACAGGGGGCACTACAATGAGCAGTTCTTC.

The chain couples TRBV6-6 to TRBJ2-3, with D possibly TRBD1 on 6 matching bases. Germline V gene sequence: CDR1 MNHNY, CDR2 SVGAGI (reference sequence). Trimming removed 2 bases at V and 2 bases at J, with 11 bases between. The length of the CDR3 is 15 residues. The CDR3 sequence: CASSYQGPHTDTQYF. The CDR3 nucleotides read TGTGCCAGCAGTTACCAGGGGCCGCACACAGATACGCAGTATTTT.

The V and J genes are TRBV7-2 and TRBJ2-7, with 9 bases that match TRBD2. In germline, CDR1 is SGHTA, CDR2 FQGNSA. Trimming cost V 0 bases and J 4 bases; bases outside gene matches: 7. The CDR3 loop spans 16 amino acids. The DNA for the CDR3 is TGTGCCAGCAGCTTAGCGAGGCTAGCGGGGTCATACGAGCAGTACTTC. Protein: CASSLARLAGSYEQYF.

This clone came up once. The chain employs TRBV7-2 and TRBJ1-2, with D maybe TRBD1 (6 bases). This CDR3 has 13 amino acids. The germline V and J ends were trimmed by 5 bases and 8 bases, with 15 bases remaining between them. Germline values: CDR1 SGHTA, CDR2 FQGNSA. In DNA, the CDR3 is TGTGCCAGCAGCCGAGAAACAGGGTGGGGCTACACCTTC. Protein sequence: CASSRETGWGYTF. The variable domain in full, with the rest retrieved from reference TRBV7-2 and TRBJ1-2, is GAGVSQSPSNKVTEKGKDVELRCDPISGHTALYWYRQSLGQGLEFLIYFQGNSAPDKSGLPSDRFSAERTGGSVSTLTIQRTQQEDSAVYLCASSRETGWGYTFGSGTRLTVV.

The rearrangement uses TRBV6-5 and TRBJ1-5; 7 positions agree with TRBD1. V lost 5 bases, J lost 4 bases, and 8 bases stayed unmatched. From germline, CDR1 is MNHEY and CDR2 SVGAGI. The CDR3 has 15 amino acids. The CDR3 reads CASSMTGRSNQPQHF. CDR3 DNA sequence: TGTGCCAGCAGTATGACAGGGAGATCTAATCAGCCCCAGCATTTT.

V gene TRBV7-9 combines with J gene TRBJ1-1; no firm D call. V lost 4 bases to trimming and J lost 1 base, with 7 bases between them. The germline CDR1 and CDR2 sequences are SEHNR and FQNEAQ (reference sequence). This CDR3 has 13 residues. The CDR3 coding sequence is TGTGCCAGCAGCTATCAGGAGAACACTGAAGCTTTCTTT. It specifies CASSYQENTEAFF.

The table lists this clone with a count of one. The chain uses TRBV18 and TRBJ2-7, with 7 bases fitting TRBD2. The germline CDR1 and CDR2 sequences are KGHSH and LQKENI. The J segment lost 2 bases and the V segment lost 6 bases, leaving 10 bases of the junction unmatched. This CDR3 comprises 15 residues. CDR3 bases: TGTGCCAGCTCCGGGTTGCTAGCGGAGGCCTACGAGCAGTACTTC. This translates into CASSGLLAEAYEQYF.

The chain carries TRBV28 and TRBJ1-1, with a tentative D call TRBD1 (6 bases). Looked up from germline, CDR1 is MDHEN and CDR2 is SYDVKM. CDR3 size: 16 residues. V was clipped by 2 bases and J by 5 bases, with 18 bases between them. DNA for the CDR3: TGTGCCAGCAGTTTAGGGGGCGCAAGGGGGTTAACTGAAGCTTTCTTT. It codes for CASSLGGARGLTEAFF.

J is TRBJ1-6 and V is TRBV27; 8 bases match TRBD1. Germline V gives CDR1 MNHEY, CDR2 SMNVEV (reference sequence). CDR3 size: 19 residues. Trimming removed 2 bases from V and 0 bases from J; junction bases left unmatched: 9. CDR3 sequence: CASSLREGDRSSYNSPLHF. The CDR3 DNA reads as TGTGCCAGCAGTTTAAGAGAGGGGGACAGGAGCTCCTATAATTCACCCCTCCACTTT.

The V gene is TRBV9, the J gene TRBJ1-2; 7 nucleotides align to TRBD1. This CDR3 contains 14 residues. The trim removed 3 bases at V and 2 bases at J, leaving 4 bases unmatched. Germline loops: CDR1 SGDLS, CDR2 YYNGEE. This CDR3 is CASSASGQNYGYTF. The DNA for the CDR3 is TGTGCCAGCAGCGCCTCGGGACAGAACTATGGCTACACCTTC.

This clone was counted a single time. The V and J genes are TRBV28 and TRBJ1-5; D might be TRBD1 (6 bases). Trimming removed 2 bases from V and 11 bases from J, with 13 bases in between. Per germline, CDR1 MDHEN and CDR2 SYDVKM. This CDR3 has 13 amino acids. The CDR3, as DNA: TGTGCCAGCAGTTTAGGGGGCCAAGTCTCCCAGCATTTT. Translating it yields CASSLGGQVSQHF.

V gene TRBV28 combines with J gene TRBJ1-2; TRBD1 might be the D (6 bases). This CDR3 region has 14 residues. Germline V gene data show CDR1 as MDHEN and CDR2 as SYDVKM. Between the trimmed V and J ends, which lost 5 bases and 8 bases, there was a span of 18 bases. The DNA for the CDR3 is TGTGCCAGCAGTCGAGACACAGGGTCGGGGGGCTACACCTTC. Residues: CASSRDTGSGGYTF.

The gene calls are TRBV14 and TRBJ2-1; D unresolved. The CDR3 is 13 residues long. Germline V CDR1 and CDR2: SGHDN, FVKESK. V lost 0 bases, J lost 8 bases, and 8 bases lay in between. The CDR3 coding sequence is TGTGCCAGCAGCCAAGATAGAGGAGATGAGCAGTTCTTC. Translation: CASSQDRGDEQFF.

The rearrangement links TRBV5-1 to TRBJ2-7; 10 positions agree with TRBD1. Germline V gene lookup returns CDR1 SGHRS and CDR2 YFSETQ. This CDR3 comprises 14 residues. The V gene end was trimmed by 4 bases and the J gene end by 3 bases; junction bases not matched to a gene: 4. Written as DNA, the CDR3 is TGCGCCAGCAGCCCGGGACAGGGGAGCTACGAGCAGTACTTC. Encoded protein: CASSPGQGSYEQYF.

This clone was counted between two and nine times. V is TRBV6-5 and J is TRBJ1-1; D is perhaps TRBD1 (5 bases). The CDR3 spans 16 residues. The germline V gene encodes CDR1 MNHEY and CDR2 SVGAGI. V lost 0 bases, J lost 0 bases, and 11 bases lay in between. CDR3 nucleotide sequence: TGTGCCAGCAGTTACTCATTGGGGGGGATGAACACTGAAGCTTTCTTT. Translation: CASSYSLGGMNTEAFF.

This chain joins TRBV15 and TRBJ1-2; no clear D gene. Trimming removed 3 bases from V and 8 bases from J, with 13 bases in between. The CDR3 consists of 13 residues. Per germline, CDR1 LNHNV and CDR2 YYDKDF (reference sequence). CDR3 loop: CATSSSVGGGYTF. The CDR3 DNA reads TGTGCCACCAGCAGCTCAGTTGGAGGGGGCTACACCTTC.

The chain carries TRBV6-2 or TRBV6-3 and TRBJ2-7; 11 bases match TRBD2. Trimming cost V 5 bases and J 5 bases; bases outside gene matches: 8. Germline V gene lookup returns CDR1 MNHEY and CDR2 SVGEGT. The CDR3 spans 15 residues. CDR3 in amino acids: CASSNQLAGVNEQYF. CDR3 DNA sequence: TGTGCCAGCAGTAACCAACTAGCGGGAGTAAACGAGCAGTACTTC.

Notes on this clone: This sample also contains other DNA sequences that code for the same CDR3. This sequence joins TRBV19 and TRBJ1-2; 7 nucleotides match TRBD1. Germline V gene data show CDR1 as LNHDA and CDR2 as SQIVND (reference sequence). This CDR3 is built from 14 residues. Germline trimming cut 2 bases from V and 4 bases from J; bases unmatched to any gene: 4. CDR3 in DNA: TGTGCCAGTAGTATATTGGCAGGGGGCTATGGCTACACCTTC. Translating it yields CASSILAGGYGYTF. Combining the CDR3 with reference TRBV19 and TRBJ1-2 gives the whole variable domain DGGITQSPKYLFRKEGQNVTLSCEQNLNHDAMYWYRQDPGQGLRLIYYSQIVNDFQKGDIAEGYSVSREKKESFPLTVTSAQKNPTAFYLCASSILAGGYGYTFGSGTRLTVV.

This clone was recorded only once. The CDR3 DNA reads TGTGCCAGCAGTTCAGGGCCCAAGTATGGCTACACCTTC. Amino acid sequence: CASSSGPKYGYTF. This sequence joins TRBV12-3 or TRBV12-4 and TRBJ1-2; TRBD1 might be the D (5 bases). V shed 4 bases and J shed 5 bases, with 11 bases lying between them. This CDR3 comprises 13 residues.

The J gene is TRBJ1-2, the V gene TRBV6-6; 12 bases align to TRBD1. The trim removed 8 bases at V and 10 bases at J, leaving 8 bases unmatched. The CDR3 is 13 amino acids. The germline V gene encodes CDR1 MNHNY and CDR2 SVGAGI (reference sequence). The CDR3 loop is CASSVGTGGDYTF. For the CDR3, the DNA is TGTGCCAGCTCGGTCGGGACAGGGGGCGACTACACCTTC.

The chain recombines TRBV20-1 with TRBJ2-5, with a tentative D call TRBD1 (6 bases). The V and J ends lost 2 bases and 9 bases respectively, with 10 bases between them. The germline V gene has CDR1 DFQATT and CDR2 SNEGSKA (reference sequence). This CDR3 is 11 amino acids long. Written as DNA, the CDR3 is TGCAGTGCTAGAAACCCAGGGGCCCAGTACTTC. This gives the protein CSARNPGAQYF.

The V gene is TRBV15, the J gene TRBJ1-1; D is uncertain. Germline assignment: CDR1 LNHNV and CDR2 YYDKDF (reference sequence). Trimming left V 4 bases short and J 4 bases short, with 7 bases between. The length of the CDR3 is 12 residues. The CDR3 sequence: CATSMRTTEAFF. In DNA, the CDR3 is TGTGCCACCAGCATGAGAACCACTGAAGCTTTCTTT.

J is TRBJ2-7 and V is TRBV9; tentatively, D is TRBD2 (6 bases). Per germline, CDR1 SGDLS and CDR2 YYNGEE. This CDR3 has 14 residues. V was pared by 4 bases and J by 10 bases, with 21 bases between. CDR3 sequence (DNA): TGTGCCAGCAGCTTCAGTATGGAGGGGCTAGGTCAGTACTTC. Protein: CASSFSMEGLGQYF.

The CDR3 nucleotides are TGTGCCAGCAGCTTAGGTCGCTCTGGGGCCAACGTCCTGACTTTC. This encodes CASSLGRSGANVLTF. The chain joins TRBV7-9 to TRBJ2-6; no clear D. CDR1 is SEHNR and CDR2 is FQNEAQ in the germline V gene (reference sequence). The ends were cut back, 1 base at V and 0 bases at J, with 4 bases in the middle. The CDR3 contains 15 residues.

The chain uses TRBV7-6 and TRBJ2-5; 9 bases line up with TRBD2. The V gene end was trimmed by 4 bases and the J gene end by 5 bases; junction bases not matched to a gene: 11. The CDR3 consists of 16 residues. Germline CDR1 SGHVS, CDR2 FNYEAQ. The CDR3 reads CASSSAGGLAFETQYF. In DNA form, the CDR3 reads TGTGCCAGCAGCTCCGCGGGAGGGTTGGCGTTTGAGACCCAGTACTTC.

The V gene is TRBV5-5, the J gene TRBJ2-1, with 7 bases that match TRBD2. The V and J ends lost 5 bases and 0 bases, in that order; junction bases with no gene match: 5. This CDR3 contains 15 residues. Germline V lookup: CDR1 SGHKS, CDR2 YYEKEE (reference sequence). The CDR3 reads CASSRGGSSYNEQFF. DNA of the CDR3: TGTGCCAGCAGTCGAGGCGGGAGCTCCTACAATGAGCAGTTCTTC.

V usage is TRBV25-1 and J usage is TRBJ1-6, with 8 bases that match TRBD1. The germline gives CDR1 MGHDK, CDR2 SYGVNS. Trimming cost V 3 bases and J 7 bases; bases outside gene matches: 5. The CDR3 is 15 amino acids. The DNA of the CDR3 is TGTGCCAGCAGTGACAGGGGGCCTTCAAATTCACCCCTCCACTTT. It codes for CASSDRGPSNSPLHF.